The 26 T cell receptor beta chains reported below all come from one sample, sequenced in a study of blood T cell repertoires in COVID-19. Only in-frame clones appear in the TCRdb table, and some are missing; sequencing was by immunoSEQ multiplex PCR. The sample consists of approximately 290,000 clones, about 85% of them appearing once. The sequenced sample was peripheral blood. All receptors come from a human donor with COVID-19, enrolled during active disease. The donor label of this sample is uncertain.

This clone was seen once. The gene calls are TRBV19 and TRBJ1-3; D unresolved. Germline assignment: CDR1 LNHDA and CDR2 SQIVND (reference sequence). Trimming took off 6 bases at V and 2 bases at J, with 17 bases between the two ends. This CDR3 region has 16 residues. CDR3: CASRTFVEGAGNTIYF. The CDR3 DNA reads TGTGCCAGTAGGACCTTCGTGGAAGGAGCTGGAAACACCATATATTTT.

This rearrangement joins TRBV10-3 to TRBJ2-1; 8 bases are shared with TRBD2. The CDR3 contains 16 residues. The V gene's germline CDR1 is ENHRY and CDR2 SYGVKD. J gave up 7 bases and V 2 bases, and 10 bases lay outside the gene matches. CDR3 loop: CAISEASGLAGNEQFF. The CDR3 DNA is TGTGCCATCAGTGAGGCTAGCGGGCTCGCAGGGAATGAGCAGTTCTTC.

The chain couples TRBV29-1 to TRBJ1-5; no reliable D call. Germline loops: CDR1 SQVTM, CDR2 ANQGSEA. This CDR3 is 13 amino acids long. The V end was cut by 5 bases, the J end by 0 bases, with 8 bases between. The chain's CDR3 is CSVCLDSNQPQHF. The CDR3 coding sequence is TGCAGCGTTTGCCTAGATAGCAATCAGCCCCAGCATTTT.

The genes are TRBV18 and TRBJ2-7; no clear D gene. Germline CDR1 is KGHSH and CDR2 is LQKENI. Trimming left V 2 bases short and J 3 bases short, with 8 bases between. This CDR3 spans 13 amino acids. CDR3 nucleotide sequence: TGTGCCAGCTCACCAGGGCAGGTCTACGAGCAGTACTTC. Protein sequence: CASSPGQVYEQYF. The whole variable domain, remainder taken from reference TRBV18 and TRBJ2-7, is NAGVMQNPRHLVRRRGQEARLRCSPMKGHSHVYWYRQLPEEGLKFMVYLQKENIIDESGMPKERFSAEFPKEGPSILRIQQVVRGDSAAYFCASSPGQVYEQYFGPGTRLTVT.

The J gene is TRBJ1-4, the V gene TRBV6-1; no clear D gene. CDR3 length: 15 residues. Germline V gives CDR1 MNHNS, CDR2 SASEGT. Trimming pared 2 bases from V and 6 bases from J, leaving 13 bases between. As DNA, the CDR3 is TGTGCCAGCAGTGAATTCGCCCGAGAGGATGAAAAACTGTTTTTT. Translating it yields CASSEFAREDEKLFF.

This chain's CDR3 is CASSSLGRGSADTQYF. The CDR3 bases are TGTGCCAGCAGCTCCCTCGGCAGGGGAAGCGCAGATACGCAGTATTTT. The genes are TRBV13 and TRBJ2-3; D is possibly TRBD1 (6 bases). V lost 4 bases to trimming and J lost 4 bases, with 18 bases between them. The germline gives CDR1 PRHDT, CDR2 FYEKMQ (reference sequence). This CDR3 contains 16 residues.

The chain combines TRBV11-2 with TRBJ1-1; 9 bases line up with TRBD1. V shed 2 bases, J shed 3 bases, and the junction held 10 bases outside the gene matches. Germline CDR1 SGHAT, CDR2 FQNNGV. The CDR3 sequence is 17 residues long. The CDR3: CASSLRPGTGLDTEAFF. The CDR3 nucleotides are TGTGCCAGCAGCTTACGTCCCGGGACAGGGTTGGACACTGAAGCTTTCTTT.

The gene calls are TRBV7-2 and TRBJ2-5; D might be TRBD1 (5 bases). CDR1 and CDR2 (germline): SGHTA, FQGNSA. There are 14 residues in the CDR3. The germline V and J ends were trimmed by 2 bases and 5 bases, with 12 bases remaining between them. CDR3 region: CASSLMVAGETQYF. The CDR3, as DNA: TGTGCCAGCAGCTTAATGGTGGCAGGGGAGACCCAGTACTTC.

The rearrangement joins TRBV19 to TRBJ1-2, with 8 bases aligning to TRBD1. The CDR3 is 13 residues long. J gave up 6 bases and V 4 bases, and 4 bases lay outside the gene matches. Looked up from germline, CDR1 is LNHDA and CDR2 is SQIVND (reference sequence). DNA for the CDR3: TGTGCCAGTAGTACCGGACAGGGCCATGGCTACACCTTC. It yields the protein CASSTGQGHGYTF.

The chain uses TRBV7-3 and TRBJ2-7; TRBD1 matches at 7 bases. The CDR3 sequence is 11 residues long. The germline V gene has CDR1 SGHTA and CDR2 FQGTGA. J gave up 7 bases and V 4 bases, and 1 base lay outside the gene matches. The CDR3 DNA reads TGTGCCAGCAGCTCGGACAGGGAGCAGTACTTC. Amino acids: CASSSDREQYF.

The count of this clone is one. The chain joins TRBV19 to TRBJ2-2, with TRBD1 matching over 8 bases. Looked up from germline, CDR1 is LNHDA and CDR2 is SQIVND (reference sequence). The V gene end was trimmed by 10 bases and the J gene end by 2 bases; junction bases not matched to a gene: 12. This CDR3 has 16 residues. The CDR3 region has the DNA TGTGCCACCAAGAGGCAGGGGGCCCTAAACACCGGGGAGCTGTTTTTT. Translating it yields CATKRQGALNTGELFF.

The rearrangement joins TRBV2 to TRBJ1-6, with no clear D. Trimming pared 4 bases from V and 10 bases from J, leaving 8 bases between. This CDR3 is 12 amino acids long. Germline CDR1 reads SNHLY; CDR2 reads FYNNEI. The CDR3 bases are TGTGCCAGCAGTGGCGACTTGTCACCCCTCCACTTT. This sequence encodes CASSGDLSPLHF.

The chain is built from TRBV28 and TRBJ1-2; D is uncertain. From germline, CDR1 is MDHEN and CDR2 SYDVKM. This CDR3 contains 14 residues. V was clipped by 2 bases and J by 8 bases, with 15 bases between them. The DNA for the CDR3 is TGTGCCAGCAGTTTAGTTCTCGGGTTAAAAGGCTACACCTTC. Translating gives CASSLVLGLKGYTF.

This sequence joins TRBV6-5 and TRBJ2-7; D ambiguous. Germline V CDR1 and CDR2: MNHEY, SVGAGI. The CDR3 is made up of 12 amino acids. Trimming took 5 bases from V and 2 from J, leaving 7 bases between them. CDR3 sequence: CASSNPAYEQYF. As DNA, the CDR3 is TGTGCCAGCAGTAATCCTGCCTACGAGCAGTACTTC.

The chain recombines TRBV7-2 with TRBJ2-7; D is possibly TRBD2 (6 bases). Between the trimmed V and J ends, which lost 6 bases and 3 bases, there was a span of 15 bases. The CDR3 loop spans 14 amino acids. Germline assignment: CDR1 SGHTA and CDR2 FQGNSA. CDR3 sequence reads: CASRRTTNSYEQYF. In nucleotides, the CDR3 is TGTGCCAGCAGAAGGACTACCAATAGCTACGAGCAGTACTTC. The full variable domain, in which reference TRBV7-2 and TRBJ2-7 provide the parts outside the CDR3, is GAGVSQSPSNKVTEKGKDVELRCDPISGHTALYWYRQSLGQGLEFLIYFQGNSAPDKSGLPSDRFSAERTGGSVSTLTIQRTQQEDSAVYLCASRRTTNSYEQYFGPGTRLTVT.

The chain employs TRBV9 and TRBJ2-7; maybe TRBD1 (6 bases). The V gene lost 4 bases and the J gene lost 4 bases, with 18 bases spanning the gap. CDR1 SGDLS and CDR2 YYNGEE come from the germline V gene. The CDR3 runs to 15 residues. CDR3 nucleotides: TGTGCCAGCAGCTCTCAAACCGGGACAATTTACGAGCAGTACTTC. Translating gives CASSSQTGTIYEQYF.

This chain joins TRBV11-2 and TRBJ1-1, with 8 bases identical to TRBD1. There are 16 residues in the CDR3. V lost 0 bases to trimming and J lost 4 bases; unmatched junction nucleotides: 7. Germline V gene data show CDR1 as SGHAT and CDR2 as FQNNGV. In nucleotides, the CDR3 is TGTGCCAGCAGCTTAGAGCGGTACAGGGGGGTCACTGAAGCTTTCTTT. As protein: CASSLERYRGVTEAFF.

This rearrangement joins TRBV28 to TRBJ1-3, with D tentatively TRBD1 (6 bases). The CDR3 extends over 17 amino acids. CDR1 is MDHEN and CDR2 is SYDVKM in the germline V gene. The V end was cut by 1 base, the J end by 0 bases, with 13 bases between. DNA of the CDR3: TGTGCCAGCAGTTTATCGCGAGGACAGCCCTCTGGAAACACCATATATTTT. It codes for CASSLSRGQPSGNTIYF.

This chain joins TRBV29-1 and TRBJ1-4; D possibly corresponds to TRBD1 (5 bases). This CDR3 spans 15 amino acids. Trimming pared 6 bases from V and 6 bases from J, leaving 20 bases between. CDR1 and CDR2 (germline): SQVTM, ANQGSEA. The CDR3 nucleotides read TGCAGCGTGTCCTACGGTTTGGAAGGGGATGAAAAACTGTTTTTT. It codes for CSVSYGLEGDEKLFF.

The CDR3 loop reads CASTKRGGSSSYNEQFF. The CDR3 nucleotides read TGTGCCAGTACCAAACGGGGGGGGTCCAGCTCCTACAATGAGCAGTTCTTC. The chain employs TRBV19 and TRBJ2-1; 8 nucleotides agree with TRBD2. The ends lost 7 bases at V and 0 bases at J; junction bases unmatched: 11. Per the germline V gene, CDR1 is LNHDA and CDR2 is SQIVND (reference sequence). This CDR3 comprises 17 residues. The entire variable domain, with the rest obtained from reference TRBV19 and TRBJ2-1, is as follows: DGGITQSPKYLFRKEGQNVTLSCEQNLNHDAMYWYRQDPGQGLRLIYYSQIVNDFQKGDIAEGYSVSREKKESFPLTVTSAQKNPTAFYLCASTKRGGSSSYNEQFFGPGTRLTVL.

The CDR3 is CASSPEQSSYNEQFF. CDR3 sequence (DNA): TGTGCCAGCAGTCCTGAACAGAGCTCCTACAATGAGCAGTTCTTC. The chain recombines TRBV6-4 with TRBJ2-1; D is undetermined. With 5 bases removed from V and 0 bases from J, the gap between germline ends came to 11 bases. Germline values: CDR1 MRHNA, CDR2 SNTAGT. This CDR3 has 15 amino acids.

The chain joins TRBV29-1 to TRBJ2-1; 9 bases match TRBD2. This CDR3 region has 13 residues. The germline CDR1 and CDR2 sequences are SQVTM and ANQGSEA. The trim removed 6 bases at V and 3 bases at J, leaving 3 bases unmatched. CDR3 residues: CSVGTSLYNEQFF. CDR3 sequence (DNA): TGCAGCGTCGGGACTAGCCTCTACAATGAGCAGTTCTTC.

The V gene is TRBV20-1, the J gene TRBJ1-1; unclear D gene. Trimming left V 7 bases short and J 0 bases short, with 6 bases between. CDR3 length equals 11 residues. In germline, CDR1 is DFQATT, CDR2 SNEGSKA (reference sequence). The CDR3 spells CSVELNTEAFF. Here the CDR3 DNA reads TGCAGTGTAGAGCTGAACACTGAAGCTTTCTTT.

This clone was detected a few times. V is TRBV3-1 (or the pseudogene TRBV3-2) and J is TRBJ1-4; tentative D call: TRBD1 (6 bases). Germline V gives CDR1 LGHDT, CDR2 YNNKEL (reference sequence). V was shortened by 1 base and J by 3 bases, with 18 bases between the two germline ends. The CDR3 sequence is 18 residues long. CDR3 nucleotide sequence: TGTGCCAGCAGCCAAGTCATTGGCGGGGGCTCACCTAATGAAAAACTGTTTTTT. It encodes CASSQVIGGGSPNEKLFF.

The chain is built from TRBV27 and TRBJ1-5; D call uncertain. Germline assignment: CDR1 MNHEY and CDR2 SMNVEV (reference sequence). V shed 5 bases and J shed 9 bases, with 11 bases lying between them. The CDR3 runs to 12 residues. CDR3 amino acids: CASSMRVGPQHF. The CDR3 nucleotides are TGTGCCAGCAGTATGAGGGTTGGGCCCCAGCATTTT.

The J gene is TRBJ2-1, the V gene TRBV6-5; TRBD2 might be the D (6 bases). This CDR3 region has 15 residues. The V gene's germline CDR1 is MNHEY and CDR2 SVGAGI. V gave up 6 bases and J gave up 0 bases, with 12 bases separating them. Here the CDR3 reads CASSRGFDSYNEQFF. The CDR3 coding sequence is TGTGCCAGCAGCCGGGGGTTCGACTCCTACAATGAGCAGTTCTTC.